Following are 10 T cell receptor beta chains from one sample sequenced in a study of blood T cells in healthy people across ages. A J-beta primer mix and a sample-barcoded 5' primer were used in a second PCR of about 6 to 12 cycles. TCRdb processed the 5' RACE reads anew with MiXCR; each CDR3 protein has one entry. The table records fewer than 1,200,000 distinct CDR3 sequences, 25% of them present only once. The same data also contributed to another study, on T cells of mothers and their children.

Input material: blood. The receptors originated from a girl aged 2-10 years in good health.

This clonotype was counted only a few times. The genes are TRBV12-3 or TRBV12-4 and TRBJ2-5, with D possibly being TRBD2 (5 bases). The J call could be wrong; TRBJ2-7 is a better fit for the DNA end. This CDR3 has 16 amino acids. The DNA for the CDR3 is TGTGCCAGCAGTTTGGGAGATACTGTCAGCTCCTACGAGCAGTACTTC. Encoded protein: CASSLGDTVSSYEQYF.

This clonotype has more than one count but fewer than ten. The chain combines TRBV10-3 with TRBJ2-7; TRBD2 agrees at 9 bases. Per germline, CDR1 ENHRY and CDR2 SYGVKD. J gave up 0 bases and V 6 bases, and 6 bases lay outside the gene matches. CDR3 size: 15 residues. The CDR3 DNA sequence: TGTGCCATCAGCGATCTAGCGGGAAGCTCCTACGAGCAGTACTTC. Its protein product is CAISDLAGSSYEQYF.

This clonotype was counted between two and nine times. The chain carries TRBV29-1 and TRBJ2-3, with TRBD2 matching over 9 bases. The length of the CDR3 is 14 residues. Germline assignment: CDR1 SQVTM and CDR2 ANQGSEA. J gave up 9 bases and V 4 bases, and 11 bases lay outside the gene matches. This chain's CDR3 is CSVGTSADTGTQYF. CDR3 bases: TGCAGCGTTGGGACTAGCGCTGATACTGGAACGCAGTATTTT.

In this sample, this clonotype turned up a few times. The rearrangement joins TRBV20-1 to TRBJ2-2; D might be TRBD2 (6 bases). The CDR3 has 15 residues. Trimming took 6 bases from V and 6 from J, leaving 20 bases between them. The germline gives CDR1 DFQATT, CDR2 SNEGSKA (reference sequence). The CDR3 protein is CSAAKGGEEAGELFF. CDR3 bases: TGCAGTGCCGCGAAGGGCGGGGAGGAAGCCGGGGAGCTGTTTTTT.

Only a few counts were recorded for this clonotype. CDR3 in DNA: TGTGCCAGCAGTCTGGAGGGACAGGGGGCCTACGAGCAGTACTTC. It yields the protein CASSLEGQGAYEQYF. The V call is TRBV11-2, the J call TRBJ2-7; 11 positions match TRBD1. CDR3 length: 15 amino acids. The V gene end was trimmed by 6 bases and the J gene end by 2 bases; junction bases not matched to a gene: 6. Germline V gives CDR1 SGHAT, CDR2 FQNNGV.

This chain joins TRBV5-6 and TRBJ2-1; TRBD2 agrees at 10 bases. Unmatched junction bases numbered 11, after V lost 0 bases and J lost 8 bases. This CDR3 is 17 amino acids long. The germline V gene has CDR1 SGHDT and CDR2 YYEEEE. In DNA form, the CDR3 reads TGTGCCAGCAGCTTGGTACGGATAGCGGGAGGAGGTCATGAGCAGTTCTTC. This translates into CASSLVRIAGGGHEQFF. The variable domain in full, completed from reference TRBV5-6 and TRBJ2-1, reads DAGVTQSPTHLIKTRGQQVTLRCSPKSGHDTVSWYQQALGQGPQFIFQYYEEEERQRGNFPDRFSGHQFPNYSSELNVNALLLGDSALYLCASSLVRIAGGGHEQFFGPGTRLTVL.

This clonotype was detected a few times. The chain combines TRBV29-1 with TRBJ2-7; D gene ambiguous. Germline loops: CDR1 SQVTM, CDR2 ANQGSEA. The CDR3 runs 14 residues. V lost 4 bases and J 2 bases, leaving 15 bases between the germline ends. The CDR3 coding sequence is TGCAGCGTTGGGGTAGGACGGGTCACCTACGAGCAGTACTTC. Its protein product is CSVGVGRVTYEQYF.

In this sample, this clonotype turned up a few times. Germline and junction disagree at one end, which may indicate a read error. The J gene is TRBJ1-4, the V gene TRBV12-3 or TRBV12-4; 7 positions match TRBD1. This CDR3 contains 15 residues. The CDR3 protein is CASSLSRQGSEKLFF. CDR3 sequence (DNA): TGCGCCAGCAGTTTGTCCCGACAGGGCAGCGAAAAACTGTTTTTT.

The chain uses TRBV27 and TRBJ2-5, with TRBD2 matching 9 bases. V was clipped by 3 bases and J by 4 bases; unmatched bases: 9. The CDR3 is made up of 16 amino acids. Germline assignment: CDR1 MNHEY and CDR2 SMNVEV (reference sequence). CDR3 residues: CASSFMASGNPETQYF. The CDR3 DNA is TGTGCCAGCAGTTTTATGGCTAGCGGGAACCCAGAGACCCAGTACTTC.

This clonotype has just a few counts. The rearrangement uses TRBV28 and TRBJ2-1, with D perhaps matching TRBD2 (6 bases). V was clipped by 8 bases and J by 8 bases, with 22 bases between them. Germline V gene data show CDR1 as MDHEN and CDR2 as SYDVKM. The CDR3 loop spans 15 amino acids. CDR3 nucleotide sequence: TGTGCCAGCGCGCCCCGGGACTTCACTACCGATGAGCAGTTCTTC. Protein sequence: CASAPRDFTTDEQFF.